The clone carrying this T cell receptor (beta chain) was observed a few times. Its cognate antigen is unknown. UMIs and a universal primer site were added when TCR cDNA was made by 5'RACE template switching. TCRdb analysed the 5' RACE reads with MiXCR anew, one entry per CDR3 protein. The table has some 300,000 distinct CDR3 sequences, 9.5% to 12% seen once. This sample is drawn from a study of T cells after yellow fever vaccination. Study-wide points: Some clonotypes, a small share, were shared between CD4 and CD8 compartments. The study found a weaker secondary response that peaked faster, day 5 versus 15. Re-detected after boosting: most primary clones, more than 95% of CD4 and roughly 88% of CD8.

The V and J ends lost 0 bases and 8 bases respectively, with 8 bases between them. Germline assignment: CDR1 LNHDA and CDR2 SQIVND (reference sequence). This CDR3 spans 13 amino acids. The TCR was taken from a man between 18 and 35 years old who received the YFV17D yellow fever vaccine. The sample in question was CD4+ T cells sorted from PBMCs, obtained 45 days after the yellow fever booster vaccination. The rearrangement links TRBV19 to TRBJ2-1; possibly TRBD1 for D (6 bases). This CDR3 reads CASSIEQGYEQFF. The CDR3 DNA sequence: TGTGCCAGTAGTATAGAACAGGGCTATGAGCAGTTCTTC. Based on the CDR3 plus reference TRBV19 and TRBJ2-1, the full variable domain is DGGITQSPKYLFRKEGQNVTLSCEQNLNHDAMYWYRQDPGQGLRLIYYSQIVNDFQKGDIAEGYSVSREKKESFPLTVTSAQKNPTAFYLCASSIEQGYEQFFGPGTRLTVL.